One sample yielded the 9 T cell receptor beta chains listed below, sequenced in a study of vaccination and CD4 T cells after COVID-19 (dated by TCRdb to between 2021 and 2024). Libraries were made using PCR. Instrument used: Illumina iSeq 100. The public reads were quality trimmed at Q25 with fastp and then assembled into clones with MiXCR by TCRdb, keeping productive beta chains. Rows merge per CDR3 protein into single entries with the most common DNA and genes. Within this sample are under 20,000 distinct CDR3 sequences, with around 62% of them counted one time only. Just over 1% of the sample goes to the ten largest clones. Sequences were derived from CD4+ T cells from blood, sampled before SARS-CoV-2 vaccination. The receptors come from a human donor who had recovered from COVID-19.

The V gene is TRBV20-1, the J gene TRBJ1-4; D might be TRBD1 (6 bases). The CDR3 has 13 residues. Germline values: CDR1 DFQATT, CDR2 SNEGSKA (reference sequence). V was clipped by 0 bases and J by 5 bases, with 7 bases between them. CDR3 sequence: CSAREQGNEKLFF. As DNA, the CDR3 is TGCAGTGCTAGAGAACAGGGAAATGAAAAACTGTTTTTT.

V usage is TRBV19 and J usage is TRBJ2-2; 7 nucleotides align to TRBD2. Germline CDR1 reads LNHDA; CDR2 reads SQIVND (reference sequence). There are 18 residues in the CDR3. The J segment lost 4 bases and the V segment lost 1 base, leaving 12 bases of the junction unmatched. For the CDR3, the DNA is TGTGCCAGTAGTATAGGGAGGGGCGGGAGTATGGGCACCGGGGAGCTGTTTTTT. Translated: CASSIGRGGSMGTGELFF.

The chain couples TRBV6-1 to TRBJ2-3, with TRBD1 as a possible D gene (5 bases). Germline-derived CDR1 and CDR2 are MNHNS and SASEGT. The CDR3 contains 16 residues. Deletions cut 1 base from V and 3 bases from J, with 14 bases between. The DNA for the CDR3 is TGTGCCAGCAGTGAAGTCAGGGCCTCAGGGACAGATACGCAGTATTTT. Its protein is CASSEVRASGTDTQYF.

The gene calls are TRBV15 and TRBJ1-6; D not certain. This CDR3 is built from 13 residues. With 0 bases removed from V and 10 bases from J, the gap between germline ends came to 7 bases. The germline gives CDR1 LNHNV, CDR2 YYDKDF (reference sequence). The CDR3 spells CATSRENRSPLHF. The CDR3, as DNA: TGTGCCACCAGCAGAGAGAACCGGTCACCCCTCCACTTT.

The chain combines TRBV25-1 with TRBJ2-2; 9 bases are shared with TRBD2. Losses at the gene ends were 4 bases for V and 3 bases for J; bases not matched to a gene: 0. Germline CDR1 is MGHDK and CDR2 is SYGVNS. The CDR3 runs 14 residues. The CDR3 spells CASSGTSDTGELFF. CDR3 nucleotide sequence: TGTGCCAGCAGTGGGACTAGCGACACCGGGGAGCTGTTTTTT.

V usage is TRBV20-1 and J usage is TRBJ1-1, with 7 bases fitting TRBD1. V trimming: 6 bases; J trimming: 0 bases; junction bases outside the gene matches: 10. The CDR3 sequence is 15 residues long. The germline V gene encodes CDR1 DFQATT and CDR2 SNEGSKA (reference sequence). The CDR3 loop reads CSAADHRGLNTEAFF. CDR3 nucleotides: TGCAGTGCGGCAGATCACAGGGGACTGAACACTGAAGCTTTCTTT.

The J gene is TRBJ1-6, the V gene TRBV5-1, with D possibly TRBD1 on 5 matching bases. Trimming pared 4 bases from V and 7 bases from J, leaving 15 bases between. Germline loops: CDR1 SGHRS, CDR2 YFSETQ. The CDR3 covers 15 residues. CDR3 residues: CASSATGFRNSPLHF. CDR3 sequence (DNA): TGCGCCAGCAGCGCTACAGGCTTTCGCAATTCACCCCTCCACTTT.

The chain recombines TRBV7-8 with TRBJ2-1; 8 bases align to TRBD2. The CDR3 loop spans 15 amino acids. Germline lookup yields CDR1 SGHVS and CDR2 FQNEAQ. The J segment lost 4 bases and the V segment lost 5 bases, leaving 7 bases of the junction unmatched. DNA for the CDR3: TGTGCCAGCAGCAGTCGGGAGGGCCTTTACAATGAGCAGTTCTTC. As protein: CASSSREGLYNEQFF.

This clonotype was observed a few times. CDR3 region: CSASRATEAFF. The DNA of the CDR3 is TGCAGTGCTAGCCGGGCCACTGAAGCTTTCTTT. The chain recombines TRBV20-1 with TRBJ1-1, with D unclear. The CDR3 spans 11 residues. Germline CDR1 DFQATT, CDR2 SNEGSKA (reference sequence). V was clipped by 3 bases and J by 4 bases, with 6 bases between them.